This TCR beta chain was profiled in a study of T cells after yellow fever vaccination. Generation of TCR cDNA used 5'RACE template switching (which added a universal primer site and UMIs). TCRdb re-derived calls from the 5' RACE reads in MiXCR, one entry per CDR3 protein. The sample holds around 600,000 distinct CDR3 sequences, approximately 13% seen once. As for this clonotype: Its cognate antigen is unknown.

Notes on the study in general: Peaking on day 5 versus 15, the secondary response was faster but weaker. Just a small share of clonotypes turned up in the CD4 compartment as well as the CD8 compartment. Subsequent to the booster, the majority of primary-vaccination clones reappeared (96% CD4, about 90% CD8).

V lost 7 bases, J lost 3 bases, and 4 bases stayed unmatched. Germline values: CDR1 MNHNS, CDR2 SASEGT. The CDR3 length is 15 residues. J is TRBJ2-1 and V is TRBV6-1; 12 bases map to TRBD2. This clonotype was sampled from a young man who received the YFV17D yellow fever vaccine. Specimen: PBMCs, collected on the day of the yellow fever booster vaccination. The CDR3 region is CASNSLAGGYNEQFF. In DNA, the CDR3 is TGTGCCAGCAACTCACTAGCGGGAGGCTACAATGAGCAGTTCTTC.